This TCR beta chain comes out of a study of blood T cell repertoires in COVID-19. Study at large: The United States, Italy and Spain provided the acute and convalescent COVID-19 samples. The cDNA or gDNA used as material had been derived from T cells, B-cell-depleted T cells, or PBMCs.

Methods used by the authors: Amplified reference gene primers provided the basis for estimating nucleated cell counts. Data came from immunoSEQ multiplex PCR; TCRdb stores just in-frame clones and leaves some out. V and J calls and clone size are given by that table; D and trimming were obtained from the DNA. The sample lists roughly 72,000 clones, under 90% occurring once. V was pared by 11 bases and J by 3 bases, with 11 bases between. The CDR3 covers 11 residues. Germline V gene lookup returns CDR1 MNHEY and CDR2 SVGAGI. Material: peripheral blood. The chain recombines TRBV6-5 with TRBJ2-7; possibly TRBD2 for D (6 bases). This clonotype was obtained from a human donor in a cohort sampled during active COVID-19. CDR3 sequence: CAGGQGYEQYF. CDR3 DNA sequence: TGTGCCGGAGGGCAGGGCTACGAGCAGTACTTC.